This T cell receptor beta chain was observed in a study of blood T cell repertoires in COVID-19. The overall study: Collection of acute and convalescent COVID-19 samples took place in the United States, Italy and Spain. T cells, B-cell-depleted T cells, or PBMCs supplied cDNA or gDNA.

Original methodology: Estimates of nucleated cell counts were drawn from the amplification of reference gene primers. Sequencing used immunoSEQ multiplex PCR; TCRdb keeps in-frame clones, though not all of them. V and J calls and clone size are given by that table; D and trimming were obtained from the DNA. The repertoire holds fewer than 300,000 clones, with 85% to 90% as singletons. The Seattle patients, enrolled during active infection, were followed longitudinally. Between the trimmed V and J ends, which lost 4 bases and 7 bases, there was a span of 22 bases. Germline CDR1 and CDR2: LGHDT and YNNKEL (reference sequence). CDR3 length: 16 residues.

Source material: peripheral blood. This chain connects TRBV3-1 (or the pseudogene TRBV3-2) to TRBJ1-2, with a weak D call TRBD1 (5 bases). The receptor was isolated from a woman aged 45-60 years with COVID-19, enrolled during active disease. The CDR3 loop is CASSLEAGKGLVGYTF. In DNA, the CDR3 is TGTGCCAGCAGCCTTGAGGCAGGGAAGGGGCTGGTTGGCTACACCTTC.